This T cell receptor beta chain was recorded in a study of T-cell memory formation after mild COVID-19. This clonotype has only a few counts. The antigen remains unidentified. The CDR3 has 14 amino acids. Germline lookup yields CDR1 DFQATT and CDR2 SNEGSKA (reference sequence). V lost 1 base, J lost 4 bases, and 4 bases stayed unmatched. Study findings and constraints: Confirmation was lacking for SARS-CoV-2 specificity of second-wave clones that peaked on day 37.

5'RACE with constant-segment primers built TCRalpha and TCRbeta cDNA libraries with UMIs. TCRdb re-derived calls from the 5' RACE reads in MiXCR, one entry per CDR3 protein. The sample includes some 210,000 distinct CDR3 sequences, approximately 10% of them seen just once. This TCR derives from a man in his late teens or twenties who had mild COVID-19 (a few samples of this study predate the infection). Cell type and time point are not known. This chain connects TRBV20-1 to TRBJ1-5; 7 positions agree with TRBD1. The sample comprised PBMCs or a T cell subset sorted from them (not recorded which). In DNA form, the CDR3 reads TGCAGTGCTAGAGGGGACAGAGTAAATCAGCCCCAGCATTTT. This translates into CSARGDRVNQPQHF.